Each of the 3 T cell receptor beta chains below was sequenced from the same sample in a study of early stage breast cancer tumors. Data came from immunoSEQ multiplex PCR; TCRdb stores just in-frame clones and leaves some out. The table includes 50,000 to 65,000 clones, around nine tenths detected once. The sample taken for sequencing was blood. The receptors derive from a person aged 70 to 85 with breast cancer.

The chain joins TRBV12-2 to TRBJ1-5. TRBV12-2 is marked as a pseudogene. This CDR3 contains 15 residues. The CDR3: CASRFFGGRSQPQHF. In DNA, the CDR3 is TGTGCAAGTCGCTTTTTTGGGGGGAGAAGCCAGCCCCAGCATTTT.

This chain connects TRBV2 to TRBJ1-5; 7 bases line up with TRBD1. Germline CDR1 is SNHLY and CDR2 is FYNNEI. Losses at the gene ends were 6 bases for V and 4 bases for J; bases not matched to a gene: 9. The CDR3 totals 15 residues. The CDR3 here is CASRVNRGGNQPQHF. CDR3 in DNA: TGTGCCAGCAGAGTAAACAGGGGTGGGAATCAGCCCCAGCATTTT.

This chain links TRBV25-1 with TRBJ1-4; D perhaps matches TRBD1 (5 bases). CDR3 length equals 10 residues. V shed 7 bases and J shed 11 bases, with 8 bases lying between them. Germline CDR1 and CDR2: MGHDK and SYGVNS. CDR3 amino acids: CASKGRKLFF. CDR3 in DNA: TGTGCCAGCAAGGGGCGGAAACTGTTTTTT.